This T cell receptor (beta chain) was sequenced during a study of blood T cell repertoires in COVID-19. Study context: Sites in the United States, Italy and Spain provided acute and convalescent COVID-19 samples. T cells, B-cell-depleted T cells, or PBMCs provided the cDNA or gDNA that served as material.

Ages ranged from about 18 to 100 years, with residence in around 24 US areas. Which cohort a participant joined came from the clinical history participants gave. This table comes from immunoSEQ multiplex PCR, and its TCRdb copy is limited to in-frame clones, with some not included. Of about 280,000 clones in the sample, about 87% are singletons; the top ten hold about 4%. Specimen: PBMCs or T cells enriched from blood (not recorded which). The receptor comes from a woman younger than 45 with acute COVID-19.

In DNA form, the CDR3 reads TGTGCCAGCAGCCCCACGGGGGGCTCCTACAATGAGCAGTTCTTC. It translates to CASSPTGGSYNEQFF. This sequence joins TRBV6-5 and TRBJ2-1, with 7 bases that match TRBD2. Germline V gives CDR1 MNHEY, CDR2 SVGAGI. Trimming took 6 bases from V and 0 from J; bases not matched to a gene: 5. The CDR3 covers 15 residues.